This TCR beta chain was identified in a study of T cells in Graves' hyperthyroidism and ophthalmopathy (dated by TCRdb to 2018 to 2020). Regarding the study in general: Peripheral blood samples were taken at the time of initial diagnosis, prior to any treatment. A discovery cohort of around 100 patients, 43 with Graves' ophthalmopathy and roughly 59 with stable Graves' hyperthyroidism, was used to find distinguishing TCR V-J signatures. Thyroid tissue and blood T-cell repertoires from roughly 6 Graves' hyperthyroidism patients were also compared in the study. According to the paper, TCR Vbeta CDR3 sequencing was carried out on around 140 peripheral blood samples, which came from more than 40 ophthalmopathy, fewer than 80 hyperthyroidism and roughly 17 progressor patients. An independent validation cohort of around 19 hyperthyroidism patients and 17 patients who later progressed to ophthalmopathy tested prospective prediction of ophthalmopathy. For training and testing, the approximately 92 patients in the discovery cohort were randomly divided in a 7:3 ratio. Following sampling, methimazole starting at 30 mg daily was given to hyperthyroidism patients, and high-dose intravenous methylprednisolone was given to ophthalmopathy patients. General study outcomes and caveats: No statistical method was used to fix the sample size in advance, and group allocation was not hidden from the investigators. Most expanded thyroid clonotypes (frequency above 0.001) were also detected in blood, a finding suggesting that blood repertoires may reflect thyroid immune responses. In validation, the model predicted progression to ophthalmopathy a median of roughly 6.1 months before onset, with roughly 71% sensitivity and around 76% specificity. In cross-validation, a model built on a 13 V-J signature told ophthalmopathy apart from stable hyperthyroidism with about 90% sensitivity and roughly 82% specificity, and in testing the same model reached 80%/75%.

Amplification of TCR beta CDR3 regions was carried out from RNA transcripts. A first-round RT-PCR of the TCR CDR3 used the HTBI primer set with the Qiagen OneStep RT-PCR kit. Libraries were constructed in a second round of multiplex PCR, after which size selection and purification were carried out. Libraries were sequenced paired-end with 100 bp reads on an Illumina HiSeq2000. Per the authors' processing: SOAPnuke was used to process the raw data, removing reads that contained adapters or uncalled bases, had a mean Phred below 15, or lacked an exact match to the constant primer or identifier. High-quality paired reads were merged with COPE v1.2.5, and unique nucleotide sequences were defined as clonotypes. MiTCR v1.1 was used to align clonotypes to the IMGT TRBV, TRBD and TRBJ reference segments. Only V-J combinations with frequency above 0.0001, covering about 99% of repertoires, were analysed. A TCS score was defined as the ratio of F50 (clonal expansion) to E x V (chaos), with BLOSUM62-based TCRdist applied between CDR3 peptides within each V-J. Welch's t-statistics and random forest reduced around 510 V-J features to 13, which were used in a naive Bayes classifier (R e1071). The raw public data were reprocessed by TCRdb itself: fastp quality trimming at Q25, MiXCR clonotype calling, in-frame beta chains only. Rows are combined by CDR3 protein, so each entry shows the most common genes and DNA. TCRdb, rather than the study authors, made the V and J calls. The sample table holds a few hundred thousand distinct CDR3 sequences, of which around 15% were seen once. Of the sample, approximately 20% is held by the ten largest clones.

In the ophthalmopathy patients, disease was moderately to severely active, with a Clinical Activity Score of 3 or more, a NOSPECS grade of 4 or more, and a duration of less than 3 months. Exclusion was applied to patients with uncontrolled infections, other autoimmune diseases, pregnancy or lactation. Diagnoses relied on clinical symptoms, serum thyroxine and TRAb, thyroid ultrasound and orbital computed tomography. PBMCs were isolated from about 10 ml of fresh peripheral blood by Ficoll-Paque density gradient centrifugation. Total RNA was extracted using Trizol reagent, and RNA quality was assessed on an Agilent 2100 Bioanalyzer. This clonotype showed up just a few times. Its antigen target is currently unknown. No per-base quality is available; no much larger clone lies one base away. V and J are truncated by 5 bases and 0 bases respectively, leaving an intervening sequence of 14 bases. The CDR3 holds 15 amino acids from the cysteine to the phenylalanine. Just CDR3 DNA is preserved here, 45 bases in frame from base 1.

This TCR was recovered from a woman aged 55-70 years with Graves' ophthalmopathy. The chain is encoded by TRBV12-3 or TRBV12-4 joined to TRBJ2-7; the D call could be TRBD1 or TRBD2, with each sharing 5 bases. The material sequenced was blood. The nucleotides read TGTGCCAGCAGTCACTCCGGGACGGGCTCCTACGAGCAGTACTTC. Its protein is CASSHSGTGSYEQYF.